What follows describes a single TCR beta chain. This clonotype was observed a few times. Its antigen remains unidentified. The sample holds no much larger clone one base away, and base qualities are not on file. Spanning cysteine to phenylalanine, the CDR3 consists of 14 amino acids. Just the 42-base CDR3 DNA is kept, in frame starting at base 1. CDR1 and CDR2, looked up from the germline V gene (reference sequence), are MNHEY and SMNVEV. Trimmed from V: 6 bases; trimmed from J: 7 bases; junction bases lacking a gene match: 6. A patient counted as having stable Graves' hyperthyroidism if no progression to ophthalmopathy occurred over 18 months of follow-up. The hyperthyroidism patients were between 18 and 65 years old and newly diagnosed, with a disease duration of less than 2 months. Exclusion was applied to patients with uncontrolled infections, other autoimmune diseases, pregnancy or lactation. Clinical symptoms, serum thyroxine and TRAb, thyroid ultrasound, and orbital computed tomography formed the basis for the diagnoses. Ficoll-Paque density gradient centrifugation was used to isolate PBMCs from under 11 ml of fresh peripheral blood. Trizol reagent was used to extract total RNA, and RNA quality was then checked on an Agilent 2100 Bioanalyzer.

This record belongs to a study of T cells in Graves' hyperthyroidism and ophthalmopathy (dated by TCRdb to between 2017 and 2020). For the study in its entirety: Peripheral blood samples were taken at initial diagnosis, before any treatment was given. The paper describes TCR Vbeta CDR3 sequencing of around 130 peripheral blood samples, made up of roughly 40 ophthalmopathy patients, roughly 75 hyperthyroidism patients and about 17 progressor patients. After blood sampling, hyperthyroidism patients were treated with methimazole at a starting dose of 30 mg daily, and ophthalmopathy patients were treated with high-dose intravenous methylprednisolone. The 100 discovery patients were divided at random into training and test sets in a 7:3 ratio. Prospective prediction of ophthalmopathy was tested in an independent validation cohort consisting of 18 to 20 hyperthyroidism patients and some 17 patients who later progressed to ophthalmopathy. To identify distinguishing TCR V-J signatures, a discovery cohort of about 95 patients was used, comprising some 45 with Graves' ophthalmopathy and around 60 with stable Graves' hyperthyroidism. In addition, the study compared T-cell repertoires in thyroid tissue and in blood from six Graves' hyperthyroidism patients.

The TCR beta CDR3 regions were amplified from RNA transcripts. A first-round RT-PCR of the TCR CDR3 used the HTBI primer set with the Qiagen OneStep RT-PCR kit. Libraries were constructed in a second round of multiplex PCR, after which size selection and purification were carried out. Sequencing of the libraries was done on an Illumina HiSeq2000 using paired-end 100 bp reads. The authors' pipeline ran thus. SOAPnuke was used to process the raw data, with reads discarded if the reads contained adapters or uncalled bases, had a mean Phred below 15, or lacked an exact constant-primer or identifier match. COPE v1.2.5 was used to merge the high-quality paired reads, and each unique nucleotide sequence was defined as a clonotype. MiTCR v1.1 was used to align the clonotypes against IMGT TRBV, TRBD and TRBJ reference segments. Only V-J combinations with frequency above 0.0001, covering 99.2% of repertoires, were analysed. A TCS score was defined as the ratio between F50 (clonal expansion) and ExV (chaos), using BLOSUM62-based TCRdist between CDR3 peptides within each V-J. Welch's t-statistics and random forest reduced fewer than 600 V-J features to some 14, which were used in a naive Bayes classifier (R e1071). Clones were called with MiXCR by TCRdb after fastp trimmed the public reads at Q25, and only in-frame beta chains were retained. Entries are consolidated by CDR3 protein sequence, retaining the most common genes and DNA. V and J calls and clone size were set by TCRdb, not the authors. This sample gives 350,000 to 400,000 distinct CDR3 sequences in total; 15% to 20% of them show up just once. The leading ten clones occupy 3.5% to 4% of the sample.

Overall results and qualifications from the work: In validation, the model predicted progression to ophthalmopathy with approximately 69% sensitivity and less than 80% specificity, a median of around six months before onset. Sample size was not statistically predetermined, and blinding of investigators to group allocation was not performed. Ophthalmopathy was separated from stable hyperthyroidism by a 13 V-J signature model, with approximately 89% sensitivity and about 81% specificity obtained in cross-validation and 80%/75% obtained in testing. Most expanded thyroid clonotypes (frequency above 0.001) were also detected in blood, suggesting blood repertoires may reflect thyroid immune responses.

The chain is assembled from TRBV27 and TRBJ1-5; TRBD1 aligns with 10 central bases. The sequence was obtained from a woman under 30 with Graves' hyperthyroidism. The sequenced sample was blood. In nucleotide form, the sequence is TGTGCCAGCAGCGACAGGGGGCTAAGGCAGCCCCAGCATTTT. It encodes CASSDRGLRQPQHF.